This T cell receptor (beta chain) was profiled in a study of CD8 T cells in ankylosing spondylitis. This clonotype occurred many times. A single record per CDR3 protein comes from TCRdb applying MiXCR to the 5' RACE reads. The sample comprises just over 350,000 distinct CDR3 sequences, approximately 22% of which are singletons, and around 13% rests with the top ten. Germline values: CDR1 MNHNS, CDR2 SASEGT. J gave up 5 bases and V 10 bases, and 5 bases lay outside the gene matches. The CDR3 contains 14 residues. This TCR was recovered from a male donor with ankylosing spondylitis or in good health (not recorded which). Material for sequencing was blood, either unsorted or a sorted T cell fraction (not recorded which). The rearrangement uses TRBV6-1 and TRBJ2-5; 15 bases are a match to TRBD2. CDR3 amino acids: CATGLAGGQETQYF. For the CDR3, the DNA is TGTGCCACCGGACTAGCGGGGGGGCAGGAGACCCAGTACTTC.